This T cell receptor (beta chain) was recovered during a study of T cell changes during pregnancy in multiple sclerosis. Assay used: immunoSEQ multiplex PCR; TCRdb lists only in-frame clones, some missing. Among tens of thousands of clones, roughly 88% were seen once, and the ten largest hold around 4.4%. The sequence came from a female donor with multiple sclerosis, enrolled in a pregnancy study. The sequencing here drew on CD8+ T cells from peripheral blood mononuclear cells, taken after pregnancy.

Here the CDR3 reads CASSLIEHTEAFF. The CDR3 bases are TGTGCCAGCAGCTTAATAGAACACACTGAAGCTTTCTTT. The genes are TRBV11-1 and TRBJ1-1, with unresolved D. Germline V gives CDR1 SGHAT, CDR2 FQDESV (reference sequence). V was trimmed by 2 bases and J by 3 bases, leaving 7 bases between them. The CDR3 contains 13 residues.